These 17 T cell receptor beta chains were all obtained from the same sample, sequenced in a study of vaccination effects on CD4 cells after COVID-19 (dated by TCRdb to the early 2020s). These TCRs' antigens remain unknown. After around 11 days of culture, CD4+ T cells were isolated with the EasySep CD4+ T cell isolation kit. Each participant got two doses of an mRNA SARS-CoV-2 vaccine, either BNT162b2 or mRNA-1273. Libraries were prepared through the immunoSEQ multiplex PCR assay. The immuneACCESS repertoire file appears here via TCRdb, limited to in-frame rearrangements. These files lack a portion of the clones; in checked studies, under half of the deficit traces to unresolved V genes, and the cause of the others is not known. The sample yields tens of thousands of clones; 70% to 85% were counted once. Approximately 2.3% of the sample rests with the top ten. Sequencing was performed on CD4+ T cells from PBMCs cultured without peptide, taken after COVID-19 vaccination. These receptors were collected from a human donor who received a COVID-19 vaccine.

The V and J genes are TRBV28 and TRBJ1-2, with D hard to call. CDR3 size: 14 residues. CDR1 and CDR2 (germline): MDHEN, SYDVKM. Deletions cut 0 bases from V and 2 bases from J, with 7 bases between. CDR3 coding DNA: TGTGCCAGCAGTTTATGGGGTGGCAACTATGGCTACACCTTC. Protein product: CASSLWGGNYGYTF.

The V gene is TRBV18, the J gene TRBJ1-1, with 8 bases matching TRBD1. The CDR3 spans 15 residues. J was trimmed by 4 bases and V by 0 bases; bases with no gene match: 4. CDR1 KGHSH and CDR2 LQKENI come from the germline V gene. The CDR3 reads CASSPPTGVTTEAFF. DNA of the CDR3: TGTGCCAGCTCACCACCGACAGGGGTAACCACTGAAGCTTTCTTT.

This clone was counted between two and nine times. The V and J genes are TRBV19 and TRBJ1-2; no firm D call. Germline V CDR1 and CDR2: LNHDA, SQIVND (reference sequence). This CDR3 is 14 amino acids long. The V end lost 4 bases, the J end lost 5 bases, and 14 bases lay between the germline ends. This chain's CDR3 is CASSNDLLRYGYTF. CDR3 nucleotides: TGTGCCAGTAGTAATGACTTGTTGAGGTATGGCTACACCTTC. The whole variable domain, remainder taken from reference TRBV19 and TRBJ1-2, is DGGITQSPKYLFRKEGQNVTLSCEQNLNHDAMYWYRQDPGQGLRLIYYSQIVNDFQKGDIAEGYSVSREKKESFPLTVTSAQKNPTAFYLCASSNDLLRYGYTFGSGTRLTVV.

J is TRBJ1-3 and V is TRBV19, with D possibly matching TRBD1 (5 bases). Trimming shortened V by 6 bases and J by 2 bases, and 11 bases separated the two germline ends. Per the germline V gene, CDR1 is LNHDA and CDR2 is SQIVND (reference sequence). The CDR3 totals 14 residues. CDR3 loop: CASSPGTAGNTIYF. CDR3 nucleotide sequence: TGTGCCAGTAGCCCTGGGACGGCTGGAAACACCATATATTTT. Combining the CDR3 with reference TRBV19 and TRBJ1-3 gives the whole variable domain DGGITQSPKYLFRKEGQNVTLSCEQNLNHDAMYWYRQDPGQGLRLIYYSQIVNDFQKGDIAEGYSVSREKKESFPLTVTSAQKNPTAFYLCASSPGTAGNTIYFGEGSWLTVV.

The J gene is TRBJ2-3, the V gene TRBV12-3 or TRBV12-4; D is uncertain. V lost 5 bases and J 11 bases, leaving 11 bases between the germline ends. CDR3 size: 11 residues. The CDR3 sequence is CASSLRGRQYF. The CDR3 DNA reads as TGTGCCAGCAGTCTCCGCGGACGGCAGTATTTT.

The chain uses TRBV10-2 and TRBJ2-1, with 11 bases lining up with TRBD2. CDR1 and CDR2 (germline): WSHSY, SAAADI. Trimming at V came to 0 bases and at J to 1 base, leaving 11 bases not matched to a gene. This CDR3 has 20 residues. This chain's CDR3 is CASSESDRVAGGPSYNEQFF. The DNA of the CDR3 is TGCGCCAGCAGTGAGTCCGATAGGGTAGCGGGGGGGCCATCCTACAATGAGCAGTTCTTC.

V usage is TRBV30 and J usage is TRBJ1-3; D gene unclear. The V and J ends lost 1 base and 0 bases respectively, with 10 bases between them. Germline assignment: CDR1 GTSNPN and CDR2 SVGIG (reference sequence). The CDR3 is 15 residues long. CDR3 DNA: TGTGCCTGGAGTGGGCACTCCGGCTCTGGAAACACCATATATTTT. This encodes CAWSGHSGSGNTIYF.

This chain links TRBV11-2 with TRBJ2-5, with 11 bases fitting TRBD1. Trimming at V came to 4 bases and at J to 5 bases, leaving 3 bases not matched to a gene. CDR1 SGHAT and CDR2 FQNNGV come from the germline V gene. The CDR3 contains 14 residues. The chain's CDR3 is CASSSGTGGETQYF. The CDR3 DNA follows: TGTGCCAGCAGCTCCGGGACAGGGGGGGAGACCCAGTACTTC.

The chain carries TRBV5-1 and TRBJ1-6; D is ambiguous. The ends were cut back, 4 bases at V and 7 bases at J, with 15 bases in the middle. CDR3 size: 15 residues. The germline gives CDR1 SGHRS, CDR2 YFSETQ. Written as DNA, the CDR3 is TGCGCCAGCAGCCATCCCGACGGAGCAAATTCACCCCTCCACTTT. Protein product: CASSHPDGANSPLHF.

In nucleotides, the CDR3 is TGTGCCACCAGGGTGGGGACATCAAACACCATATATTTT. Its protein is CATRVGTSNTIYF. V is TRBV15 and J is TRBJ1-3; D possibly corresponds to TRBD1 (6 bases). Trimming removed 6 bases from V and 6 bases from J, with 12 bases in between. CDR1 LNHNV and CDR2 YYDKDF come from the germline V gene (reference sequence). The CDR3 length is 13 residues.

The chain couples TRBV19 to TRBJ1-2; 7 bases agree with TRBD1. V lost 5 bases, J lost 4 bases, and 13 bases stayed unmatched. CDR1 and CDR2 from the germline V gene are LNHDA and SQIVND (reference sequence). The CDR3 consists of 16 residues. CDR3 protein: CASSPSKDRVGYGYTF. The CDR3 DNA sequence: TGTGCCAGTAGTCCCTCAAAAGACAGGGTTGGCTATGGCTACACCTTC.

On this clone: This specimen includes other DNA sequences encoding the same CDR3. This sequence joins TRBV6-2 or TRBV6-3 and TRBJ2-7; D possibly matches TRBD1 or TRBD2 (7 bases each). This CDR3 spans 13 amino acids. CDR1 and CDR2 from the germline V gene are MNHEY and SVGEGT. V was pared by 6 bases and J by 1 base, with 10 bases between. CDR3 in amino acids: CASSRGGSYEQYV. Here the CDR3 DNA reads TGTGCCAGCAGCAGGGGGGGTTCCTACGAGCAGTACGTC.

The chain uses TRBV18 and TRBJ2-3; weak D call: TRBD1 (6 bases). Trimming pared 3 bases from V and 1 base from J, leaving 8 bases between. The CDR3 has 14 amino acids. Germline assignment: CDR1 KGHSH and CDR2 LQKENI. This CDR3 reads CASSPRTGTDTQYF. The DNA for the CDR3 is TGTGCCAGCTCACCCAGGACAGGCACAGATACGCAGTATTTT.

V usage is TRBV27 and J usage is TRBJ1-5; D unresolved. Germline V gives CDR1 MNHEY, CDR2 SMNVEV (reference sequence). V was pared by 2 bases and J by 7 bases, with 15 bases between. CDR3 length: 15 residues. Written as DNA, the CDR3 is TGTGCCAGCAGTTTAGGTCGAGAGGCGGGCCAGCCCCAGCATTTT. Translation gives CASSLGREAGQPQHF.

The chain joins TRBV24-1 to TRBJ2-5; D might be TRBD2 (6 bases). Trimming left V 5 bases short and J 1 base short, with 10 bases between. This CDR3 is built from 14 residues. Germline CDR1 is KGHDR and CDR2 is SFDVKD. The CDR3 reads CATSGPGSQETQYF. In nucleotides, the CDR3 is TGTGCCACCAGTGGTCCCGGGAGCCAAGAGACCCAGTACTTC.

The chain carries TRBV5-1 and TRBJ2-4; 7 nucleotides line up with TRBD1. This CDR3 is 12 amino acids long. Germline values: CDR1 SGHRS, CDR2 YFSETQ. Trimming took 5 bases from V and 8 from J; bases not matched to a gene: 4. In DNA form, the CDR3 reads TGCGCCAGCAGGAACAGGGGCGACATTCAGTACTTC. Amino acids: CASRNRGDIQYF.

The chain combines TRBV7-9 with TRBJ2-3, with D possibly TRBD2 on 6 matching bases. The CDR3 length is 14 residues. Trimming took off 1 base at V and 8 bases at J, with 13 bases between the two ends. Germline CDR1 and CDR2: SEHNR and FQNEAQ (reference sequence). The CDR3: CASSLEVYGGTQYF. The CDR3 DNA is TGTGCCAGCAGCTTAGAAGTCTACGGGGGTACGCAGTATTTT.